The entry below gives a single T cell receptor beta chain sequence along with its context. These data belong to a study of patients and donors after allogeneic stem cell transplantation. V gave up 5 bases and J gave up 9 bases, with 14 bases separating them. CDR3 length: 13 amino acids. CDR1 and CDR2 from the germline V gene are SGHVS and FQNEAQ. TCRdb reprocessed the RT-PCR reads with MiXCR, giving one entry per CDR3 protein. The sample consists of 150,000 to 200,000 distinct CDR3 sequences, roughly two fifths of them appearing once. This receptor was taken from a human donor who was either an allogeneic HSCT recipient or a stem cell or donor lymphocyte infusion donor (not recorded which). It is not recorded whose cells these are; they may come from a transplant donor. The sample taken for sequencing was blood, either unsorted or a sorted T cell fraction (not recorded which). The V gene is TRBV7-8, the J gene TRBJ2-1, with no clear D. As DNA, the CDR3 is TGTGCCAGCAGCGGATGGACCAGGAGTGAGCAGTTCTTC. This translates into CASSGWTRSEQFF.